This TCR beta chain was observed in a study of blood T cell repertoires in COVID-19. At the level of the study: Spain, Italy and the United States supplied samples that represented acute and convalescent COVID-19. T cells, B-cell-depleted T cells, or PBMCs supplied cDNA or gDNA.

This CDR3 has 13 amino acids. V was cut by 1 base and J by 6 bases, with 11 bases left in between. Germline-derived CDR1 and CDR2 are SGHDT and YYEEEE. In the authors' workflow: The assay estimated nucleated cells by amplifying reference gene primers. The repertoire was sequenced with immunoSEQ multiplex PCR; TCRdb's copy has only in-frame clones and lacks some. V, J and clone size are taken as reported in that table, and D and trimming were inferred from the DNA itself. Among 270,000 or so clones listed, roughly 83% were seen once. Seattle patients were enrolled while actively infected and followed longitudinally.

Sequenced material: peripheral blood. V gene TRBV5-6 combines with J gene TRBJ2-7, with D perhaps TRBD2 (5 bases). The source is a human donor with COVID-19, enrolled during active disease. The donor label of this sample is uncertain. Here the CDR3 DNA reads TGTGCCAGCAGCTTGCCGGGGTCCCGCGAGCAGTACTTC. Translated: CASSLPGSREQYF. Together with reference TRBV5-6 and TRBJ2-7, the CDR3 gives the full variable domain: DAGVTQSPTHLIKTRGQQVTLRCSPKSGHDTVSWYQQALGQGPQFIFQYYEEEERQRGNFPDRFSGHQFPNYSSELNVNALLLGDSALYLCASSLPGSREQYFGPGTRLTVT.